This T cell receptor beta chain derives from a study of blood T cell repertoires in COVID-19. CDR1 DFQATT and CDR2 SNEGSKA come from the germline V gene (reference sequence). V lost 3 bases to trimming and J lost 10 bases, with 22 bases between them. The CDR3 contains 15 residues. TCRdb's copy holds only in-frame clones and misses some; the assay was immunoSEQ multiplex PCR. In the table there are over 300,000 clones, roughly 90% of which are singletons. The chain carries TRBV20-1 and TRBJ2-1, with TRBD2 as a possible D gene (5 bases). This sequence originates from a middle-aged man with acute or convalescent COVID-19. The sequenced sample was peripheral blood. The CDR3 region is CSASLPPLEGWEQFF. CDR3 in DNA: TGCAGTGCTAGTCTACCGCCTCTTGAGGGATGGGAGCAGTTCTTC.